This T cell receptor beta chain was identified during a study of graft-versus-host responses after intestinal transplantation. Measured with immunoSEQ multiplex PCR; TCRdb has only the in-frame clones, and not every one. The sample has more than 90,000 clones; about 93% are singletons. Worth noting for this clone: The antigen is not known. Other DNA sequences of this sample code for an identical CDR3.

Notes on the study in general: Patients with graft-donor T cell macrochimerism had high graft-versus-host to host-versus-graft clonal ratios in allografts. Investigators detected GvH clones in recipient marrow, with some emerging earlier in ileum or blood.

Germline CDR1 is MNHEY and CDR2 is SMNVEV (reference sequence). This CDR3 has 13 residues. Losses at the gene ends were 3 bases for V and 5 bases for J; bases not matched to a gene: 1. V is TRBV27 and J is TRBJ2-1; 7 nucleotides match TRBD2. This material consisted of unstimulated CD8+ T cells sorted from spleen or lymph node cells, taken before intestinal transplant. The TCR comes from a human donor who received an intestinal transplant. CDR3 sequence reads: CASSLSGDNEQFF. The DNA for the CDR3 is TGTGCCAGCAGTTTGAGCGGGGACAATGAGCAGTTCTTC.